This note documents a single TCR beta chain sequence. Genomic DNA was the PCR template. Amplification of the beta chain CDR3 used 30 forward and 13 reverse multiplex primers. TCRdb ran MiXCR on the multiplex PCR reads and lists one entry per CDR3 protein. The sample yields 280,000 or so distinct CDR3 sequences, roughly 44% seen once. The sample is drawn from a study of type 1 and type 2 diabetes patients. Study-level background: Participants included type 1 and type 2 diabetes patients plus nondiabetic controls. From PBMCs, CD4+ and CD8+ T cells were isolated by magnetic microbeads.

The CDR3 length is 16 residues. The V and J ends lost 2 bases and 2 bases, in that order; junction bases with no gene match: 4. Germline V gene lookup returns CDR1 MNHEY and CDR2 SMNVEV (reference sequence). The source material was peripheral blood mononuclear cells (PBMCs). The gene calls are TRBV27 and TRBJ2-7; 12 bases agree with TRBD2. This sequence originates from a man younger than 35 with type 2 diabetes. CDR3 sequence: CASSLGLAGGTYEQYF. The CDR3 DNA reads as TGTGCCAGCAGTTTAGGGCTAGCGGGAGGGACCTACGAGCAGTACTTC.